A selection of T cell receptor beta chains follows, all from one sample in a study of blood T cell repertoires in COVID-19. Profiling relied on immunoSEQ multiplex PCR, and the TCRdb table lists in-frame clones only, not all of them. The data show hundreds of thousands of clones, nearly 90% seen once. The sequencing sample was made of peripheral blood. The receptors originated from a woman in her forties with COVID-19, enrolled during active disease. CDR3s include the opening cysteine and the closing phenylalanine or tryptophan. The D gene is left open where the match is weak. Expanded clones are given a class, and other clones once, few, many or no size at all.

clone_size	d_call	v_call	j_call	cdr3_length	cdr3_aa	cdr3_nt
NA	TRBD2	TRBV27	TRBJ2-7	15	CASSLGGGLSYEQYF	TGTGCCAGCAGTTTAGGGGGGGGACTCTCCTACGAGCAGTACTTC
NA	TRBD1	TRBV18	TRBJ2-4	13	CASGQGAKNIQYF	TGTGCCAGCGGACAGGGGGCCAAAAACATTCAGTACTTC
NA	TRBD1	TRBV30	TRBJ1-2	14	CAWTKGQGNYGYTF	TGTGCCTGGACCAAGGGACAGGGAAACTATGGCTACACCTTC
NA	TRBD2	TRBV5-4	TRBJ2-4	18	CASSPGTSGRGPKNIQYF	TGTGCCAGCAGCCCCGGGACTAGCGGGAGAGGGCCCAAAAACATTCAGTACTTC
NA	TRBD2	TRBV6-1	TRBJ2-7	16	CASSGLAGGTSYEQYF	TGTGCCAGCAGTGGGCTAGCGGGGGGTACCTCCTACGAGCAGTACTTC
NA	TRBD1	TRBV30	TRBJ2-7	13	CAWGQGAKYEQYF	TGTGCCTGGGGACAGGGGGCGAAGTACGAGCAGTACTTC
NA	NA	TRBV29-1	TRBJ1-2	12	CSGGDGAYGYTF	TGCAGCGGCGGGGACGGAGCCTATGGCTACACCTTC
NA	NA	TRBV28	TRBJ1-5	14	CASSPPFTGQPQHF	TGTGCCAGCAGTCCCCCTTTCACCGGGCAGCCCCAGCATTTT
NA	NA	TRBV28	TRBJ2-3	15	CASTSPGGSGDTQYF	TGTGCCAGCACCTCCCCCGGCGGTTCTGGAGATACGCAGTATTTT
NA	NA	TRBV12-3/TRBV12-4	TRBJ1-1	13	CASKPYMNTEAFF	TGTGCCAGCAAGCCCTATATGAACACTGAAGCTTTCTTT
NA	TRBD1	TRBV29-1	TRBJ2-2	14	CSVVGQGMIGELFF	TGCAGCGTTGTAGGACAGGGAATGATCGGGGAGCTGTTTTTT
NA	NA	TRBV2	TRBJ1-1	14	CASERSIGNTEAFF	TGTGCCAGCGAGCGGTCGATAGGAAACACTGAAGCTTTCTTT
NA	NA	TRBV30	TRBJ2-3	13	CAWSGARTDTQYF	TGTGCCTGGAGTGGGGCACGCACAGATACGCAGTATTTT
NA	NA	TRBV25-1	TRBJ2-7	15	CASSPPKGIYYEQYF	TGTGCCAGCAGTCCCCCAAAGGGGATTTACTACGAGCAGTACTTC
NA	TRBD1	TRBV2	TRBJ1-1	17	CASRGGTGDLPLAEAFF	TGTGCCAGCAGGGGAGGGACAGGGGATCTCCCCTTAGCTGAAGCTTTCTTT
NA	NA	TRBV21-1	TRBJ2-1	14	CASSKGTGNNEQFF	TGTGCCAGCAGCAAAGGGACAGGGAACAATGAGCAGTTCTTC
NA	TRBD1	TRBV5-4	TRBJ1-1	15	CASSPDRGRITEAFF	TGTGCCAGCAGCCCTGACAGGGGGCGCATCACTGAAGCTTTCTTT
NA	TRBD1	TRBV9	TRBJ2-2	15	CASSSRQGNTGELFF	TGTGCCAGCAGCTCACGACAGGGTAACACCGGGGAGCTGTTTTTT
NA	NA	TRBV7-9	TRBJ1-1	15	CASSPTTQKNTEAFF	TGTGCCAGCAGCCCGACCACACAGAAGAACACTGAAGCTTTCTTT
NA	NA	TRBV21-1	TRBJ2-7	18	CASSKRGGPRTGSYEQYF	TGTGCCAGCAGCAAGCGAGGGGGTCCGAGGACGGGCTCCTACGAGCAGTACTTC
once	TRBD1	TRBV4-2	TRBJ1-5	15	CASSQVGTALTPQHF	TGTGCCAGCAGCCAAGTTGGGACAGCCCTTACGCCCCAGCATTTT
NA	NA	TRBV27	TRBJ2-3	16	CASSLYSGASVDTQYF	TGTGCCAGCAGTTTATATTCTGGGGCCTCCGTAGATACGCAGTATTTT